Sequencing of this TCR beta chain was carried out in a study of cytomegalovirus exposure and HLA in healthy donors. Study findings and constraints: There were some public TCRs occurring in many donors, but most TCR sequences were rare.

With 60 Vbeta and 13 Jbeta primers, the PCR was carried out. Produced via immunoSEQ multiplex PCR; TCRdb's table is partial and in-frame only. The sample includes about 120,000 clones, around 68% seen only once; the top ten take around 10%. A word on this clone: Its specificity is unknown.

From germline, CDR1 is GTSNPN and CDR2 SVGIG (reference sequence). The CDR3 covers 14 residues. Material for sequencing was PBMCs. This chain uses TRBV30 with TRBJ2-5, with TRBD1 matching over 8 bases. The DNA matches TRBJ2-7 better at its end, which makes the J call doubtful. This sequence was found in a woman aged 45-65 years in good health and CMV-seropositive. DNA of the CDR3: TGTGCCTGGAGGAGGACAGGGACAACTTACGAGCAGTACTTC. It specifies CAWRRTGTTYEQYF.